The entry below gives a single TCR beta chain sequence along with its context. The CDR3 consists of 14 residues. V dropped 0 bases and J dropped 3 bases, with 8 bases sitting between them. CDR1 MGHRA and CDR2 YSYEKL come from the germline V gene. The data were obtained in a study of blood T cell repertoires in COVID-19. At the level of the study: T cells, B-cell-depleted T cells, or PBMCs supplied cDNA or gDNA.

Here immunoSEQ multiplex PCR was the method, and the copy in TCRdb shows in-frame clones only, minus some. Of a few hundred thousand clones listed, around 80% are singletons. The sequencing sample was made of peripheral blood. The receptor was isolated from a woman in her 30s with COVID-19, enrolled during active disease. The V call is TRBV4-1, the J call TRBJ1-1; D perhaps matches TRBD1 (5 bases). The CDR3 protein is CASSQEGVDTEAFF. Here the CDR3 DNA reads TGCGCCAGCAGCCAAGAAGGGGTAGACACTGAAGCTTTCTTT.